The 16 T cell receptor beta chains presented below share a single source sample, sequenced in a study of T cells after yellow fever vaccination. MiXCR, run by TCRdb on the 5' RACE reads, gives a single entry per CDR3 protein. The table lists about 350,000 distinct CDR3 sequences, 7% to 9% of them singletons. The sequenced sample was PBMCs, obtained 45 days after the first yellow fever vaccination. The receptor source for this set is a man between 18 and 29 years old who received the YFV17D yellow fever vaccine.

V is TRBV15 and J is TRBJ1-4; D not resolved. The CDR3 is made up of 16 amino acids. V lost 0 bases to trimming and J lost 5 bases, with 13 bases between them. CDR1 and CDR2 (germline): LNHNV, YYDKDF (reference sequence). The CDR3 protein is CATSRDPRRLNEKLFF. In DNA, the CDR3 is TGTGCCACCAGCAGAGATCCGAGGAGGCTAAATGAAAAACTGTTTTTT.

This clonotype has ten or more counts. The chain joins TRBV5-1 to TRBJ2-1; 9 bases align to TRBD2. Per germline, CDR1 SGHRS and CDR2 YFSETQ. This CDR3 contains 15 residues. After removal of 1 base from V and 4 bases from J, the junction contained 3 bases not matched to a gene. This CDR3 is CASSLSLAGYNEQFF. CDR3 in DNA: TGCGCCAGCAGCTTGTCTCTAGCGGGATACAATGAGCAGTTCTTC.

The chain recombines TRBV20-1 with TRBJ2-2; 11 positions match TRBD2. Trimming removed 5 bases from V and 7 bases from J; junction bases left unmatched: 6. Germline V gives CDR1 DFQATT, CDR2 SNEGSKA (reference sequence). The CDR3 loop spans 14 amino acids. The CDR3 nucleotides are TGCAGTGCTGTAGCGGGGGGGCCTATCGGGGAGCTGTTTTTT. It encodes CSAVAGGPIGELFF.

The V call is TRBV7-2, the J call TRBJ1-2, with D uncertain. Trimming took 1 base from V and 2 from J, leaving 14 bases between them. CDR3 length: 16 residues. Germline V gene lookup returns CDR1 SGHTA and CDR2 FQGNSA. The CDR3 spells CASSLGATTSNYGYTF. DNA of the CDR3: TGTGCCAGCAGCTTAGGCGCCACAACCTCCAACTATGGCTACACCTTC.

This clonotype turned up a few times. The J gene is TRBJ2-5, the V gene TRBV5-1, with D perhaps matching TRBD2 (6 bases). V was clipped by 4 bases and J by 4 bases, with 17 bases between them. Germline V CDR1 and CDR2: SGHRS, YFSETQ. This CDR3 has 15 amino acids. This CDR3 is CASSPDGAGGETQYF. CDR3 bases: TGCGCCAGCAGCCCGGATGGGGCCGGGGGAGAGACCCAGTACTTC.

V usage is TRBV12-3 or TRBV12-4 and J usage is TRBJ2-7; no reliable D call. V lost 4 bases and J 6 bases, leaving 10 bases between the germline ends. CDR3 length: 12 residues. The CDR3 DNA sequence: TGTGCCAGCAGTTCCGACATCGCCGAGCAGTACTTC. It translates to CASSSDIAEQYF.

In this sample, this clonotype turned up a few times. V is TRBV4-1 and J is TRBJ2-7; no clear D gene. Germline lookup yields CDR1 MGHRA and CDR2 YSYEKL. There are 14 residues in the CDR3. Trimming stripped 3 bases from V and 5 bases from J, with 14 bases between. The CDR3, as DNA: TGCGCCAGCAGCCATTACGTAGTGGTCGACGAGCAGTACTTC. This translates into CASSHYVVVDEQYF.

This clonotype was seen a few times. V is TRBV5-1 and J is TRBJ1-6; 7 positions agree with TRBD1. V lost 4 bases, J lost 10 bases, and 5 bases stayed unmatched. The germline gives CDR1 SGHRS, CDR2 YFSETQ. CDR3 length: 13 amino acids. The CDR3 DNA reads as TGCGCCAGCAGCGGAACAGGGGAATCACCCCTCCACTTT. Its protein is CASSGTGESPLHF.

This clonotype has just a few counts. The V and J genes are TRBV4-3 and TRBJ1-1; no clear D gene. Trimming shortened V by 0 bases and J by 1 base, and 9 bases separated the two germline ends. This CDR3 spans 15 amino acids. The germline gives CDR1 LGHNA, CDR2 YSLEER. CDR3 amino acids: CASSQDWVENTEAFF. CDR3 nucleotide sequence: TGCGCCAGCAGCCAAGATTGGGTTGAGAACACTGAAGCTTTCTTT.

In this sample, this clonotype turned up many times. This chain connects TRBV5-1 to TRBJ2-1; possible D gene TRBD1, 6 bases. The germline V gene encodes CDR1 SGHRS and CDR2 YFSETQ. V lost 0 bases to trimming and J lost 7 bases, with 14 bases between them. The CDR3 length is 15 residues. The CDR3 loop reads CASSLEPQGRNEQFF. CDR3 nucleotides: TGCGCCAGCAGCTTGGAACCCCAGGGGCGGAATGAGCAGTTCTTC.

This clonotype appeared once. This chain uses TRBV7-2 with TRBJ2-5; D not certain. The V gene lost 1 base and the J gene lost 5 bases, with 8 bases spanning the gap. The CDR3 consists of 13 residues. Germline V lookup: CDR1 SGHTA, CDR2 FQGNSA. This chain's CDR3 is CASSLGPIETQYF. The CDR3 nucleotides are TGTGCCAGCAGCTTAGGTCCTATCGAGACCCAGTACTTC.

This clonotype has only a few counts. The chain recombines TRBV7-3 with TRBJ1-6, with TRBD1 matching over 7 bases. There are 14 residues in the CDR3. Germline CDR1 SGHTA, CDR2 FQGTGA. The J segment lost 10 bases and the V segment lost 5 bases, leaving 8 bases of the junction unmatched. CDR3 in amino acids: CASSQTGAGSPLHF. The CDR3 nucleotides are TGTGCCAGCAGCCAAACAGGGGCCGGCTCACCCCTCCACTTT.

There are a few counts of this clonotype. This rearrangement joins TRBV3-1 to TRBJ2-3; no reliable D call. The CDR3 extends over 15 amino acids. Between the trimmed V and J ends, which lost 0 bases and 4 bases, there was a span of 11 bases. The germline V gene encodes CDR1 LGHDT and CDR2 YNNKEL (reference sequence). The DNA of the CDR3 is TGTGCCAGCAGCCAAGATAGGATTTTCTCAGATACGCAGTATTTT. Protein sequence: CASSQDRIFSDTQYF.

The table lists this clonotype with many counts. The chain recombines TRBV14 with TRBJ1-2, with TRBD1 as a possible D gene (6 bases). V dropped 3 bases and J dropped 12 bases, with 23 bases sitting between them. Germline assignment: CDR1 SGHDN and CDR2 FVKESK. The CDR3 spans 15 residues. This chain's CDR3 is CASSHTRRGSGAHTF. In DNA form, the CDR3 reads TGTGCCAGCAGCCACACCCGTCGAGGGTCAGGGGCCCACACCTTC.

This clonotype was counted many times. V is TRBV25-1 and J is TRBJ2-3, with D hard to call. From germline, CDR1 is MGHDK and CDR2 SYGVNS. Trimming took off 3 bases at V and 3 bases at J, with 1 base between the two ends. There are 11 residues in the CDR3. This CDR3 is CASSETDTQYF. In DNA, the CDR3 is TGTGCCAGCAGTGAGACAGATACGCAGTATTTT.

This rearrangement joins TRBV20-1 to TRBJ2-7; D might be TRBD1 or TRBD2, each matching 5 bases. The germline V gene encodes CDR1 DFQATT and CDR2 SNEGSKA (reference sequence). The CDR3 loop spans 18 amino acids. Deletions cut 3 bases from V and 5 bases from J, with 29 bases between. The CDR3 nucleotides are TGCAGTGCTAGGGCTAGGGTCGGGGACCCTTACCTCATCAACGAGCAGTACTTC. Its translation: CSARARVGDPYLINEQYF.